The 26 T cell receptor beta chains below all came from one sample that was sequenced in a study of beta chain features in type 1 diabetes. All of the isolated RNA was reverse transcribed, so expressed TCRB transcripts were sequenced. Produced via immunoSEQ multiplex PCR; TCRdb's table is partial and in-frame only. The sample includes 150,000 or so clones, under 60% of them seen just once. Sequencing used Tregs from blood. The origin of the receptors is a man between 18 and 29 years old in good health.

This clone was seen only a few times. The chain has TRBV10-3 and TRBJ2-3; tentative D call: TRBD1 (6 bases). Trimming took off 7 bases at V and 2 bases at J, with 10 bases between the two ends. Germline V CDR1 and CDR2: ENHRY, SYGVKD. The CDR3 sequence is 13 residues long. The CDR3 DNA reads as TGTGCCATCAATGGACAGCCCACAGATACGCAGTATTTT. This codes for CAINGQPTDTQYF.

The gene calls are TRBV5-1 and TRBJ2-7, with 7 bases matching TRBD1. This CDR3 region has 14 residues. Unmatched junction bases numbered 10, after V lost 4 bases and J lost 6 bases. Germline V CDR1 and CDR2: SGHRS, YFSETQ. CDR3 nucleotide sequence: TGCGCCAGCAGCAAAACAGGGGATACGGGCGAGCAGTACTTC. Translation gives CASSKTGDTGEQYF. Based on the CDR3 plus reference TRBV5-1 and TRBJ2-7, the full variable domain is KAGVTQTPRYLIKTRGQQVTLSCSPISGHRSVSWYQQTPGQGLQFLFEYFSETQRNKGNFPGRFSGRQFSNSRSEMNVSTLELGDSALYLCASSKTGDTGEQYFGPGTRLTVT.

The J gene is TRBJ2-7, the V gene TRBV7-3, with a tentative D call TRBD2 (6 bases). The length of the CDR3 is 13 residues. Germline V CDR1 and CDR2: SGHTA, FQGTGA. Trimming took off 5 bases at V and 6 bases at J, with 14 bases between the two ends. The CDR3 DNA reads TGTGCCAGCAGCCAAACTGGAGGGCGCGAGCAGTACTTC. Residues: CASSQTGGREQYF.

The chain couples TRBV6-1 to TRBJ1-5, with 7 bases matching TRBD1. The CDR3 is 16 amino acids. Germline-derived CDR1 and CDR2 are MNHNS and SASEGT. V lost 4 bases, J lost 8 bases, and 14 bases stayed unmatched. The CDR3 reads CASSGRLLGQGEPQHF. The DNA for the CDR3 is TGTGCCAGCAGTGGCCGTTTACTGGGCCAGGGGGAGCCCCAGCATTTT.

The chain carries TRBV5-4 and TRBJ2-7, with a tentative D call TRBD1 (6 bases). V lost 4 bases and J lost 0, with 20 bases in between. The CDR3 contains 17 residues. Germline V gene data show CDR1 as SGHNT and CDR2 as YYREEE (reference sequence). Here the CDR3 reads CASSPRGGGGSSYEQYF. The CDR3 DNA follows: TGTGCCAGCAGCCCCCGAGGGGGTGGAGGATCCTCCTACGAGCAGTACTTC.

The chain has TRBV5-1 and TRBJ2-7; 10 bases map to TRBD1. CDR1 and CDR2 from the germline V gene are SGHRS and YFSETQ. Unmatched junction bases numbered 4, after V lost 4 bases and J lost 6 bases. This CDR3 has 13 residues. The chain's CDR3 is CASSPGQGFEQYF. As DNA, the CDR3 is TGCGCCAGCAGCCCGGGACAGGGGTTCGAGCAGTACTTC.

V is TRBV19 and J is TRBJ1-2; a possible D gene is TRBD1 (5 bases). This CDR3 comprises 14 residues. Between the trimmed V and J ends, which lost 7 bases and 4 bases, there was a span of 16 bases. Germline V lookup: CDR1 LNHDA, CDR2 SQIVND (reference sequence). CDR3 residues: CASTPVGPFYGYTF. DNA for the CDR3: TGTGCCAGTACCCCGGTGGGGCCCTTCTATGGCTACACCTTC.

This chain links TRBV6-6 with TRBJ1-1, with 7 nucleotides matching TRBD1. The CDR3 sequence is 15 residues long. V lost 2 bases to trimming and J lost 0 bases; unmatched junction nucleotides: 3. Per germline, CDR1 MNHNY and CDR2 SVGAGI (reference sequence). As DNA, the CDR3 is TGTGCCAGCAGTTACGGGGACAGCATGAACACTGAAGCTTTCTTT. It yields the protein CASSYGDSMNTEAFF.

V and J are TRBV9 and TRBJ1-4; D is unclear. The V end was cut by 4 bases, the J end by 5 bases, with 12 bases between. Germline CDR1 and CDR2: SGDLS and YYNGEE. The CDR3 is 14 amino acids. The CDR3 protein is CASSPSIFNEKLFF. The DNA for the CDR3 is TGTGCCAGCAGCCCCAGTATCTTCAATGAAAAACTGTTTTTT.

Notes on this clone: At one end the junction does not follow the germline gene, possibly because of a read error. The CDR3 nucleotides are TGTGCCAGCTCATCACCACCCTCTAGCGGATTAAGCTCCTACAATGAGCAGTTCTTC. Its translation is CASSSPPSSGLSSYNEQFF. The chain uses TRBV18 and TRBJ2-1; 7 bases fit TRBD2. CDR1 and CDR2 from the germline V gene are KGHSH and LQKENI. The CDR3 consists of 19 residues.

J is TRBJ1-5 and V is TRBV6-6; possibly TRBD1 for D (5 bases). V was cut by 5 bases and J by 4 bases, with 12 bases left in between. Per germline, CDR1 MNHNY and CDR2 SVGAGI (reference sequence). The CDR3 is 14 residues long. CDR3 amino acids: CASSPAGGNQPQHF. CDR3 in DNA: TGTGCCAGCAGTCCGGCGGGGGGGAATCAGCCCCAGCATTTT.

The rearrangement links TRBV6-5 to TRBJ2-5; the match to TRBD1 covers 10 bases. The CDR3 spans 15 residues. V gave up 9 bases and J gave up 14 bases; unmatched junction bases: 21. CDR1 MNHEY and CDR2 SVGAGI come from the germline V gene. The CDR3 protein is CARRILSRDRGAGYF. The CDR3 nucleotides read TGTGCCAGGAGAATACTGTCCCGGGACAGGGGTGCGGGCTACTTC.

The sample holds a few counts of this clone. This chain uses TRBV28 with TRBJ2-1; weak D call: TRBD2 (6 bases). The CDR3 has 14 amino acids. The germline gives CDR1 MDHEN, CDR2 SYDVKM. Between the trimmed V and J ends, which lost 4 bases and 2 bases, there was a span of 9 bases. As DNA, the CDR3 is TGTGCCAGCAGTTCACCGGGGGCCTACAATGAGCAGTTCTTC. It specifies CASSSPGAYNEQFF.

This rearrangement joins TRBV4-1 to TRBJ2-5, with D possibly matching TRBD2 (6 bases). The ends were cut back, 4 bases at V and 5 bases at J, with 20 bases in the middle. CDR1 and CDR2 from the germline V gene are MGHRA and YSYEKL. The CDR3 contains 16 residues. In DNA form, the CDR3 reads TGCGCCAGCAGCCGCAGATCTGGGGGGTTCGGGGAGACCCAGTACTTC. This encodes CASSRRSGGFGETQYF.

Turning to this clone: A read error may produce the germline difference seen at one junction end. Other DNA sequences in this specimen translate into the identical CDR3. The chain recombines TRBV28 with TRBJ2-4; TRBD1 agrees at 7 bases. The V gene's germline CDR1 is MDHEN and CDR2 SYDVKM. The CDR3 runs 15 residues. DNA for the CDR3: TGTGCCAGCAGTTGGGACAGAGGGACGGAAAACATTCAATACTTC. Encoded protein: CASSWDRGTENIQYF.

This chain uses TRBV5-4 with TRBJ2-1; D not certain. The CDR3 consists of 13 residues. Deletions cut 3 bases from V and 10 bases from J, with 14 bases between. The germline gives CDR1 SGHNT, CDR2 YYREEE (reference sequence). CDR3 DNA sequence: TGTGCCAGCAGCTCCGGGTGGCAAAGGGAGCAGTTCTTC. Amino acids: CASSSGWQREQFF.

This chain uses TRBV6-5 with TRBJ1-2; 9 bases match TRBD1. V lost 5 bases to trimming and J lost 1 base; unmatched junction nucleotides: 2. The CDR3 has 14 amino acids. Germline values: CDR1 MNHEY, CDR2 SVGAGI. The DNA of the CDR3 is TGTGCCAGCAGTGGGACAGGGCTTAACTATGGCTACACCTTC. Protein sequence: CASSGTGLNYGYTF.

The chain recombines TRBV19 with TRBJ2-7, with 12 bases lining up with TRBD1. Losses at the gene ends were 6 bases for V and 5 bases for J; bases not matched to a gene: 11. Germline V lookup: CDR1 LNHDA, CDR2 SQIVND (reference sequence). This CDR3 has 16 amino acids. In DNA, the CDR3 is TGTGCCAGTAGCGTAACGGTGGGACAGGGGGCTGACGAGCAGTACTTC. Its protein is CASSVTVGQGADEQYF.

V and J are TRBV19 and TRBJ1-5; D gene uncertain. CDR3 size: 15 residues. Between the trimmed V and J ends, which lost 9 bases and 0 bases, there was a span of 15 bases. Per the germline V gene, CDR1 is LNHDA and CDR2 is SQIVND (reference sequence). As DNA, the CDR3 is TGTGCCAGCCTACAGAGGAGGAATAGCAATCAGCCCCAGCATTTT. Encoded protein: CASLQRRNSNQPQHF.

This clone was observed a few times. As DNA, the CDR3 is TGTGCCAGCAGTTTGGTGGGACTCGAATGGAGTGGCTACACCTTC. It specifies CASSLVGLEWSGYTF. This chain joins TRBV28 and TRBJ1-2, with D perhaps TRBD1 (5 bases). CDR3 length equals 15 residues. The ends were cut back, 3 bases at V and 7 bases at J, with 18 bases in the middle. The germline V gene has CDR1 MDHEN and CDR2 SYDVKM.

This rearrangement joins TRBV7-9 to TRBJ1-3; D not resolved. The CDR3 has 17 amino acids. Trimming left V 5 bases short and J 0 bases short, with 17 bases between. Germline CDR1 is SEHNR and CDR2 is FQNEAQ (reference sequence). The CDR3 coding sequence is TGTGCCAGCAGCCCCCCGTGGGAGAGGAGCTCTGGAAACACCATATATTTT. Residues: CASSPPWERSSGNTIYF.

In DNA, the CDR3 is TGTGCCATCAGGGACCGGGACTCTCTCTCCTACGAGCAGTACTTC. It codes for CAIRDRDSLSYEQYF. The chain is built from TRBV10-3 and TRBJ2-7; D may be TRBD2 (6 bases). CDR1 and CDR2 from the germline V gene are ENHRY and SYGVKD. CDR3 length equals 15 residues. The V end lost 6 bases, the J end lost 0 bases, and 15 bases lay between the germline ends.

This chain joins TRBV19 and TRBJ2-5, with 8 bases that match TRBD2. The V and J ends lost 5 bases and 2 bases, in that order; junction bases with no gene match: 4. Germline CDR1 reads LNHDA; CDR2 reads SQIVND (reference sequence). This CDR3 spans 14 amino acids. The CDR3 bases are TGTGCCAGTAGTCCCGGACTAGCACAAGAGACCCAGTACTTC. Encoded protein: CASSPGLAQETQYF.

J is TRBJ1-2 and V is TRBV2; D unclear. CDR3 length: 12 amino acids. With 6 bases removed from V and 4 bases from J, the gap between germline ends came to 9 bases. In germline, CDR1 is SNHLY, CDR2 FYNNEI. CDR3 residues: CASRPGGYGYTF. The CDR3 DNA reads as TGTGCCAGCAGACCGGGAGGCTATGGCTACACCTTC.

This clone turned up a few times. The gene calls are TRBV7-2 and TRBJ2-7, with D unresolved. Germline V gene data show CDR1 as SGHTA and CDR2 as FQGNSA. The CDR3 extends over 13 amino acids. V shed 1 base and J shed 0 bases, with 4 bases lying between them. The CDR3 here is CASSLDFSYEQYF. The CDR3 DNA follows: TGTGCCAGCAGCTTAGACTTCTCCTACGAGCAGTACTTC. The whole variable domain, filled in from reference TRBV7-2 and TRBJ2-7, reads GAGVSQSPSNKVTEKGKDVELRCDPISGHTALYWYRQSLGQGLEFLIYFQGNSAPDKSGLPSDRFSAERTGGSVSTLTIQRTQQEDSAVYLCASSLDFSYEQYFGPGTRLTVT.

This clone showed up just a few times. V and J are TRBV27 and TRBJ1-5; 7 bases map to TRBD1. The CDR3 extends over 14 amino acids. From germline, CDR1 is MNHEY and CDR2 SMNVEV (reference sequence). V shed 5 bases and J 9 bases; nucleotides not matched to a gene: 10. In DNA, the CDR3 is TGTGCCAGCAGTCAGGGGGGTCACGTAGGGCCCCAGCATTTT. Its translation is CASSQGGHVGPQHF.